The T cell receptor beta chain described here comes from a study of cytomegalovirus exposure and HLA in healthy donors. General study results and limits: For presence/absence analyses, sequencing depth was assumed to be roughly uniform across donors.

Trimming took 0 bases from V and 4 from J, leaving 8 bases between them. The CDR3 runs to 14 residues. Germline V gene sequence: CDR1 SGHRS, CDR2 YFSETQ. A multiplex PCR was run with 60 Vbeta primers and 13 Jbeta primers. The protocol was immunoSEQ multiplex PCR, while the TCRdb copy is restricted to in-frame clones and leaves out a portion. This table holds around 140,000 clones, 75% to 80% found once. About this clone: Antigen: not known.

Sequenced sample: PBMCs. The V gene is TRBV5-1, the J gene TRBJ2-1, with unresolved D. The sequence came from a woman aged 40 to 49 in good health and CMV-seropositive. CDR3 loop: CASSLESLYNEQFF. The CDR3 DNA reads TGCGCCAGCAGCTTGGAAAGCCTATACAATGAGCAGTTCTTC.